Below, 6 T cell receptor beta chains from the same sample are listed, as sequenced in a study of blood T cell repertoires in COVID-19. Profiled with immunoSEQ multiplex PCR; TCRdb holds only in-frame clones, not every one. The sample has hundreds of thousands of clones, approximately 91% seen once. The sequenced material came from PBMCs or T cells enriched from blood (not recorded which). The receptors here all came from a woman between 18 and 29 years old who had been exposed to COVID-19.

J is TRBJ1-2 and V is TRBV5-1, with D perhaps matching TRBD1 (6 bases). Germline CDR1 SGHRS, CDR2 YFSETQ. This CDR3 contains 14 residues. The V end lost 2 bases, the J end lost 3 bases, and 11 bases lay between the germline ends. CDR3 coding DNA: TGCGCCAGCAGCTTCCGGGACACGGACTATGGCTACACCTTC. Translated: CASSFRDTDYGYTF.

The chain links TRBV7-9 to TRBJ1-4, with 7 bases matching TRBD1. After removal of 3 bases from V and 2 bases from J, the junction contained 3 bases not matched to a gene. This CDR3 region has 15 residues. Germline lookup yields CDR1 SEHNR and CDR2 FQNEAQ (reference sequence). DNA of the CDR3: TGTGCCAGCAGCTTCTCACAGGGGACTAATGAAAAACTGTTTTTT. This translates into CASSFSQGTNEKLFF.

The CDR3 nucleotides are TGTGCCAGCACCCTCCGCCCAGGGACCGGGGAGCTGTTTTTT. This codes for CASTLRPGTGELFF. J is TRBJ2-2 and V is TRBV28, with D perhaps matching TRBD1 (5 bases). Germline-derived CDR1 and CDR2 are MDHEN and SYDVKM. Between the trimmed V and J ends, which lost 7 bases and 5 bases, there was a span of 14 bases. CDR3 length: 14 amino acids.

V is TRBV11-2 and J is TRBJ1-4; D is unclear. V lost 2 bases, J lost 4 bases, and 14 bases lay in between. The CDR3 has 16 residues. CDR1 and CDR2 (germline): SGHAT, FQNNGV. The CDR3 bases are TGTGCCAGCAGCTTATTCGGAGGCAGCCTTAATGAAAAACTGTTTTTT. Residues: CASSLFGGSLNEKLFF.

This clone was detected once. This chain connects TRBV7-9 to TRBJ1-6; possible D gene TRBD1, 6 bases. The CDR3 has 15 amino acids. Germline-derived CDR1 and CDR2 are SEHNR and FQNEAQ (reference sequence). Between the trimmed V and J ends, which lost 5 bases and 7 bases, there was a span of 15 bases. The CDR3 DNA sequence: TGTGCCAGCAGCCCTCCGGGACATGGGAATTCACCCCTCCACTTT. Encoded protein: CASSPPGHGNSPLHF.

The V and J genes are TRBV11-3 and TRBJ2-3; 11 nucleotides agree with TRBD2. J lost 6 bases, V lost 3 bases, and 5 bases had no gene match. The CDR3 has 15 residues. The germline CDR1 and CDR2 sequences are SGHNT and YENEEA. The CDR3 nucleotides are TGTGCCAGCAGCTTTAGCGGGGGGGCTGGCGATACGCAGTATTTT. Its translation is CASSFSGGAGDTQYF.